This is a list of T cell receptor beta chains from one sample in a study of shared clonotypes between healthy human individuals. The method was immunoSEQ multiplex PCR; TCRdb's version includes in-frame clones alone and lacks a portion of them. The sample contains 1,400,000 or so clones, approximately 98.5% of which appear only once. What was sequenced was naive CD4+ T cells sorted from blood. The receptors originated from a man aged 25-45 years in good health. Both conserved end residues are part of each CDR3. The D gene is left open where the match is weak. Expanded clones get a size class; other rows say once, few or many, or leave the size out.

CDR3 protein: CASSLDGPEAFF
CDR3 DNA: TGTGCCAGCAGTTTAGACGGGCCTGAAGCTTTCTTT
clone size: .
J gene: TRBJ1-1
D gene: .
V gene: TRBV28

CDR3 protein: CASSQGWRGSSYEQYF
CDR3 DNA: TGTGCCAGCAGCCAAGGATGGAGGGGGAGCTCCTACGAGCAGTACTTC
clone size: .
J gene: TRBJ2-7
D gene: .
V gene: TRBV14

CDR3 protein: CSALVTELVTNEKLFF
CDR3 DNA: TGCAGCGCTCTCGTGACAGAGCTGGTAACTAATGAAAAACTGTTTTTT
clone size: .
J gene: TRBJ1-4
D gene: .
V gene: TRBV29-1

CDR3 protein: CASSDWETQYF
CDR3 DNA: TGTGCCAGCAGTGACTGGGAGACCCAGTACTTC
clone size: .
J gene: TRBJ2-5
D gene: .
V gene: TRBV2

CDR3 protein: CASRVPGLTKKEQYF
CDR3 DNA: TGTGCCAGCAGGGTTCCGGGACTCACGAAGAAGGAGCAGTACTTC
clone size: .
J gene: TRBJ2-7
D gene: .
V gene: TRBV11-2

CDR3 protein: CASSFESGSPEQYF
CDR3 DNA: TGTGCCAGCAGCTTTGAGTCTGGGTCACCCGAGCAGTACTTC
clone size: .
J gene: TRBJ2-7
D gene: .
V gene: TRBV7-9

CDR3 protein: CSGGGGQYNEQFF
CDR3 DNA: TGCAGCGGGGGGGGCGGTCAGTACAATGAGCAGTTCTTC
clone size: .
J gene: TRBJ2-1
D gene: .
V gene: TRBV29-1

CDR3 protein: CASAPTSGIPLQETQYF
CDR3 DNA: TGTGCTAGTGCCCCGACTAGCGGGATACCCCTCCAAGAGACCCAGTACTTC
clone size: .
J gene: TRBJ2-5
D gene: TRBD2
V gene: TRBV12-5

CDR3 protein: CASSFLRGISYEQYF
CDR3 DNA: TGTGCCAGCAGTTTTCTGCGGGGGATCTCCTACGAGCAGTACTTC
clone size: .
J gene: TRBJ2-7
D gene: TRBD2
V gene: TRBV28

CDR3 protein: CASSLYGLAGGGSTDTQYF
CDR3 DNA: TGTGCCAGCAGTTTATACGGACTAGCGGGAGGAGGAAGCACAGATACGCAGTATTTT
clone size: .
J gene: TRBJ2-3
D gene: TRBD2
V gene: TRBV27

CDR3 protein: CASSRRAVESYEQYF
CDR3 DNA: TGTGCCAGTAGTCGGCGGGCAGTGGAGTCCTACGAGCAGTACTTC
clone size: .
J gene: TRBJ2-7
D gene: .
V gene: TRBV19

CDR3 protein: CASSGGTQQPQHF
CDR3 DNA: TGTGCCAGCAGTGGCGGCACTCAGCAGCCCCAGCATTTT
clone size: .
J gene: TRBJ1-5
D gene: .
V gene: TRBV6-5

CDR3 protein: CAISVANYEQYF
CDR3 DNA: TGTGCCATCAGTGTTGCCAACTACGAGCAGTACTTC
clone size: once
J gene: TRBJ2-7
D gene: .
V gene: TRBV10-3

CDR3 protein: CASKADLPTGVSNQPQHF
CDR3 DNA: TGTGCCAGCAAAGCCGACCTTCCGACAGGGGTAAGCAATCAGCCCCAGCATTTT
clone size: .
J gene: TRBJ1-5
D gene: TRBD1
V gene: TRBV28

CDR3 protein: CAISEPQEPGLGYTF
CDR3 DNA: TGTGCCATCAGTGAGCCCCAGGAACCAGGACTCGGCTACACCTTC
clone size: .
J gene: TRBJ1-2
D gene: .
V gene: TRBV10-3

CDR3 protein: CASSIQETQYF
CDR3 DNA: TGTGCCAGCAGCATTCAAGAGACCCAGTACTTC
clone size: .
J gene: TRBJ2-5
D gene: .
V gene: TRBV11-3

CDR3 protein: CASSKQITQETQYF
CDR3 DNA: TGTGCCAGCAGCAAACAGATAACCCAGGAGACCCAGTACTTC
clone size: .
J gene: TRBJ2-5
D gene: .
V gene: TRBV7-2

CDR3 protein: CASSKTAQSEAFF
CDR3 DNA: TGTGCCAGCAGCAAAACCGCTCAGAGCGAAGCTTTCTTT
clone size: .
J gene: TRBJ1-1
D gene: .
V gene: TRBV21-1

CDR3 protein: CASSFGPSTTGELFF
CDR3 DNA: TGTGCCAGCAGCTTCGGTCCGAGCACCACCGGGGAGCTGTTTTTT
clone size: .
J gene: TRBJ2-2
D gene: .
V gene: TRBV7-2

CDR3 protein: CASSLRTANNEKLFF
CDR3 DNA: TGTGCCAGCAGCTTGCGGACAGCTAATAATGAAAAACTGTTTTTT
clone size: .
J gene: TRBJ1-4
D gene: .
V gene: TRBV7-2

CDR3 protein: CASSFILRGRSSNYEQYF
CDR3 DNA: TGTGCCAGCAGTTTCATTTTGCGGGGACGGTCTTCTAACTACGAGCAGTACTTC
clone size: .
J gene: TRBJ2-7
D gene: .
V gene: TRBV27

CDR3 protein: CASSTYNEGDTQYF
CDR3 DNA: TGTGCCAGCAGCACGTACAACGAAGGGGATACGCAGTATTTT
clone size: .
J gene: TRBJ2-3
D gene: .
V gene: TRBV7-2

CDR3 protein: CASSKVVLSGSPYEQYF
CDR3 DNA: TGTGCCAGCAGCAAAGTGGTTTTAAGCGGGAGTCCCTACGAGCAGTACTTC
clone size: .
J gene: TRBJ2-7
D gene: .
V gene: TRBV21-1

CDR3 protein: CASSPSAGDSNQPQHF
CDR3 DNA: TGTGCCAGCTCACCAAGTGCAGGGGATAGCAATCAGCCCCAGCATTTT
clone size: .
J gene: TRBJ1-5
D gene: .
V gene: TRBV18

CDR3 protein: CASRAPYFGRNNEQFF
CDR3 DNA: TGTGCCAGCAGGGCCCCGTATTTTGGGCGGAACAATGAGCAGTTCTTC
clone size: .
J gene: TRBJ2-1
D gene: .
V gene: TRBV28

CDR3 protein: CASSLGFLAVNEQFF
CDR3 DNA: TGTGCCAGCAGCTTGGGGTTTCTAGCGGTCAATGAGCAGTTCTTC
clone size: .
J gene: TRBJ2-1
D gene: TRBD2
V gene: TRBV5-5